Listed below are T cell receptor beta chains from one sample, sequenced in a study of blood T cells in healthy people across ages. Each CDR3 protein is one row after TCRdb ran MiXCR on the 5' RACE reads. The top ten hold 7% to 9% of the sample, which has 1.5 million to 2 million distinct CDR3 sequences, 28% seen once. The sample taken for sequencing was blood. These receptors all stem from a woman aged 25 to 39 in good health. Both conserved end residues are part of each CDR3. Each record gives: V gene, D gene, J gene, clone size, CDR3 protein, CDR3 DNA. The D gene is left open where the match is weak. Clone size is stated in some rows and not others, as once, few, many or a class when expanded.

V gene: TRBV5-1; D gene: TRBD1; J gene: TRBJ2-6; clone size: -; CDR3 protein: CASSRATGGENVLTF; CDR3 DNA: TGCGCCAGCAGCCGGGCGACAGGGGGGGAAAACGTCCTGACTTTC
V gene: TRBV6-6; D gene: TRBD1; J gene: TRBJ1-4; clone size: many; CDR3 protein: CASSYETGDEKLFF; CDR3 DNA: TGTGCCAGCAGTTACGAGACAGGGGATGAAAAACTGTTTTTT
V gene: TRBV9; D gene: TRBD2; J gene: TRBJ2-5; clone size: -; CDR3 protein: CASSVGGLAGIETQYF; CDR3 DNA: TGTGCCAGCAGCGTAGGGGGCCTAGCGGGAATAGAGACCCAGTACTTC
V gene: TRBV6-2/TRBV6-3; D gene: -; J gene: TRBJ2-7; clone size: -; CDR3 protein: CASSDSPDAAYEQYF; CDR3 DNA: TGTGCCAGCAGCGATTCACCCGATGCGGCCTACGAGCAGTACTTC
V gene: TRBV4-3; D gene: -; J gene: TRBJ1-5; clone size: -; CDR3 protein: CASSQDVGGQPQHF; CDR3 DNA: TGCGCCAGCAGCCAAGATGTAGGGGGACAGCCCCAGCATTTT
V gene: TRBV20-1; D gene: -; J gene: TRBJ2-3; clone size: many; CDR3 protein: CSARVPTTSTDTQYF; CDR3 DNA: TGCAGTGCTAGAGTTCCCACCACCAGCACAGATACGCAGTATTTT
V gene: TRBV7-3; D gene: TRBD2; J gene: TRBJ2-3; clone size: -; CDR3 protein: CASSSQGGGADMQYF; CDR3 DNA: TGTGCCAGCAGCTCGCAGGGCGGGGGAGCAGATATGCAGTATTTT
V gene: TRBV6-1; D gene: -; J gene: TRBJ2-5; clone size: many; CDR3 protein: CASSMLYQETQYF; CDR3 DNA: TGTGCCAGCAGTATGCTATACCAAGAGACCCAGTACTTC
V gene: TRBV20-1; D gene: -; J gene: TRBJ2-7; clone size: few; CDR3 protein: CSAGGTVYEQYF; CDR3 DNA: TGCAGTGCTGGGGGGACAGTTTACGAGCAGTACTTC
V gene: TRBV9; D gene: TRBD2; J gene: TRBJ2-7; clone size: -; CDR3 protein: CASSPTGLAGQSYEQYF; CDR3 DNA: TGTGCCAGCAGTCCAACGGGACTAGCGGGGCAATCCTACGAGCAGTACTTC
V gene: TRBV20-1; D gene: -; J gene: TRBJ1-5; clone size: -; CDR3 protein: CSASAQGYSNQPQHF; CDR3 DNA: TGCAGTGCTTCCGCTCAGGGATATAGCAATCAGCCCCAGCATTTT
V gene: TRBV5-6; D gene: -; J gene: TRBJ1-5; clone size: few; CDR3 protein: CASSLRGVKRPQHF; CDR3 DNA: TGTGCCAGCAGCTTGAGGGGGGTAAAGCGGCCCCAGCATTTT
V gene: TRBV5-1; D gene: TRBD1; J gene: TRBJ2-2; clone size: -; CDR3 protein: CASSLEGQGFTGELFF; CDR3 DNA: TGTGCCAGCAGCTTGGAGGGACAGGGCTTCACCGGGGAGCTGTTTTTT
V gene: TRBV7-2; D gene: TRBD1; J gene: TRBJ2-3; clone size: -; CDR3 protein: CASSPKTGISTDTQYF; CDR3 DNA: TGTGCCAGCAGCCCGAAGACAGGGATATCCACAGATACGCAGTATTTT
V gene: TRBV20-1; D gene: -; J gene: TRBJ2-5; clone size: many; CDR3 protein: CSARPRDSTRRAETQYF; CDR3 DNA: TGCAGTGCTAGACCCCGAGACTCAACCCGGCGGGCAGAGACCCAGTACTTC
V gene: TRBV27; D gene: TRBD1; J gene: TRBJ1-4; clone size: many; CDR3 protein: CASGRQGLEKLFF; CDR3 DNA: TGTGCCAGCGGGAGACAGGGTTTAGAAAAACTGTTTTTT
V gene: TRBV7-9; D gene: -; J gene: TRBJ2-1; clone size: few; CDR3 protein: CASSLARGNYGYNEQFF; CDR3 DNA: TGTGCCAGCAGCTTAGCGCGAGGGAACTACGGCTACAATGAGCAGTTCTTC
V gene: TRBV2; D gene: TRBD1; J gene: TRBJ1-6; clone size: many; CDR3 protein: CASRPQGGYSPLHF; CDR3 DNA: TGTGCCAGCAGGCCCCAGGGGGGATATTCACCCCTCCACTTT
V gene: TRBV12-3/TRBV12-4; D gene: -; J gene: TRBJ1-2; clone size: -; CDR3 protein: CASSLIQAARGYTF; CDR3 DNA: TGTGCCAGCAGTTTAATCCAGGCAGCCCGGGGCTACACCTTC
V gene: TRBV9; D gene: TRBD2; J gene: TRBJ2-1; clone size: few; CDR3 protein: CASSVAGLVNNEQFF; CDR3 DNA: TGTGCCAGCAGCGTAGCGGGACTAGTGAACAATGAGCAGTTCTTC
V gene: TRBV18; D gene: TRBD1; J gene: TRBJ2-5; clone size: many; CDR3 protein: CASSPKGAQETQYF; CDR3 DNA: TGTGCCAGCTCACCAAAGGGGGCCCAAGAGACCCAGTACTTC
V gene: TRBV2; D gene: -; J gene: TRBJ2-1; clone size: many; CDR3 protein: CASSVFSSYNEQFF; CDR3 DNA: TGTGCCAGCAGTGTCTTCAGCTCCTACAATGAGCAGTTCTTC
V gene: TRBV9; D gene: -; J gene: TRBJ2-7; clone size: -; CDR3 protein: CASSVVVSSYNEQYF; CDR3 DNA: TGTGCCAGCAGCGTAGTCGTGAGCTCCTACAATGAGCAGTACTTC
V gene: TRBV20-1; D gene: -; J gene: TRBJ2-3; clone size: few; CDR3 protein: CSARVTGNTDTQYF; CDR3 DNA: TGCAGTGCTAGAGTAACAGGGAACACAGATACGCAGTATTTT
V gene: TRBV7-9; D gene: -; J gene: TRBJ2-3; clone size: few; CDR3 protein: CASSLLSLAESTDTQYF; CDR3 DNA: TGTGCCAGCAGCTTATTATCCCTAGCAGAGAGCACAGATACGCAGTATTTT
V gene: TRBV7-2; D gene: TRBD1; J gene: TRBJ2-1; clone size: many; CDR3 protein: CASSFRDRAYNEQFF; CDR3 DNA: TGTGCCAGCAGCTTCCGGGACAGAGCCTACAATGAGCAGTTCTTC
V gene: TRBV29-1; D gene: -; J gene: TRBJ1-5; clone size: many; CDR3 protein: CSVRDTGKPQHF; CDR3 DNA: TGCAGCGTGCGGGACACGGGCAAGCCCCAGCATTTT
V gene: TRBV6-6; D gene: TRBD1; J gene: TRBJ1-2; clone size: -; CDR3 protein: CASRWSGTGYGYTF; CDR3 DNA: TGTGCCAGCAGGTGGAGCGGGACAGGGTATGGCTACACCTTC
V gene: TRBV20-1; D gene: -; J gene: TRBJ2-5; clone size: -; CDR3 protein: CSARQGKWRLQETQYF; CDR3 DNA: TGCAGTGCTAGACAGGGGAAGTGGCGACTCCAAGAGACCCAGTACTTC
V gene: TRBV5-5; D gene: -; J gene: TRBJ1-2; clone size: few; CDR3 protein: CASSLGGGRLGYTF; CDR3 DNA: TGTGCCAGCAGCTTGGGAGGGGGGCGCTTAGGCTACACCTTC
V gene: TRBV4-3; D gene: -; J gene: TRBJ1-1; clone size: -; CDR3 protein: CASSQSRRGTEAFF; CDR3 DNA: TGCGCCAGCAGCCAATCAAGGAGGGGAACTGAAGCTTTCTTT
V gene: TRBV29-1; D gene: -; J gene: TRBJ1-2; clone size: few; CDR3 protein: CSAASGAGYGYTF; CDR3 DNA: TGCAGCGCCGCGTCAGGGGCAGGCTATGGCTACACCTTC
V gene: TRBV5-1; D gene: -; J gene: TRBJ2-3; clone size: -; CDR3 protein: CASSPGTTGDTQYF; CDR3 DNA: TGCGCCAGCAGCCCCGGGACCACCGGGGATACGCAGTATTTT
V gene: TRBV5-1; D gene: -; J gene: TRBJ2-1; clone size: many; CDR3 protein: CASSLLGDEQFF; CDR3 DNA: TGCGCCAGCAGCTTGTTGGGGGATGAGCAGTTCTTC
V gene: TRBV6-6; D gene: -; J gene: TRBJ2-1; clone size: -; CDR3 protein: CASSWEVGYNEQFF; CDR3 DNA: TGTGCCAGCAGTTGGGAGGTAGGATACAATGAGCAGTTCTTC
V gene: TRBV3-1; D gene: -; J gene: TRBJ2-5; clone size: -; CDR3 protein: CASSQPPGQETQYF; CDR3 DNA: TGTGCCAGCAGCCAACCACCCGGCCAAGAGACCCAGTACTTC
V gene: TRBV12-3/TRBV12-4; D gene: -; J gene: TRBJ1-5; clone size: few; CDR3 protein: CASSRVTGSRDQPQHF; CDR3 DNA: TGTGCCAGCAGTCGTGTCACAGGGTCTAGGGATCAGCCCCAGCATTTT
V gene: TRBV10-3; D gene: TRBD1; J gene: TRBJ1-2; clone size: -; CDR3 protein: CAISVGMGQGIDYGYTF; CDR3 DNA: TGTGCCATCAGTGTTGGAATGGGACAGGGGATAGACTATGGCTACACCTTC
V gene: TRBV7-2; D gene: TRBD2; J gene: TRBJ2-7; clone size: -; CDR3 protein: CASSAASGRYNEQYF; CDR3 DNA: TGTGCCAGCAGCGCGGCTAGCGGGAGGTACAATGAGCAGTACTTC
V gene: TRBV12-3/TRBV12-4; D gene: TRBD2; J gene: TRBJ2-7; clone size: few; CDR3 protein: CASSLSPAGPEQYF; CDR3 DNA: TGTGCCAGCAGTTTGTCCCCAGCGGGGCCCGAGCAGTACTTC
V gene: TRBV27; D gene: -; J gene: TRBJ2-1; clone size: many; CDR3 protein: CASRRGSSYNEQFF; CDR3 DNA: TGTGCCAGCCGTCGGGGAAGCTCCTACAATGAGCAGTTCTTC
V gene: TRBV7-2; D gene: TRBD2; J gene: TRBJ2-3; clone size: -; CDR3 protein: CASSPRTSGGLDTQYF; CDR3 DNA: TGTGCCAGCAGCCCCAGGACTAGCGGGGGACTTGATACGCAGTATTTT
V gene: TRBV7-8; D gene: TRBD1; J gene: TRBJ1-5; clone size: -; CDR3 protein: CASSPTRTGRNQPQHF; CDR3 DNA: TGTGCCAGCAGCCCAACCCGGACAGGGCGGAATCAGCCCCAGCATTTT
V gene: TRBV5-6; D gene: -; J gene: TRBJ2-7; clone size: many; CDR3 protein: CASSFSPGYEQYF; CDR3 DNA: TGTGCCAGCAGTTTTTCCCCAGGGTACGAGCAGTACTTC
V gene: TRBV5-5; D gene: -; J gene: TRBJ1-2; clone size: few; CDR3 protein: CASSPGPGAANYGYTF; CDR3 DNA: TGTGCCAGCAGCCCGGGCCCAGGGGCGGCTAACTATGGCTACACCTTC
V gene: TRBV29-1; D gene: -; J gene: TRBJ2-2; clone size: -; CDR3 protein: CSVEDLAGNTGELFF; CDR3 DNA: TGCAGCGTTGAAGATCTGGCGGGGAACACCGGGGAGCTGTTTTTT
V gene: TRBV28; D gene: TRBD2; J gene: TRBJ2-7; clone size: many; CDR3 protein: CASSLRLAGVYEQYF; CDR3 DNA: TGTGCCAGCAGTTTAAGACTAGCGGGAGTCTACGAGCAGTACTTC
V gene: TRBV10-2; D gene: -; J gene: TRBJ2-4; clone size: many; CDR3 protein: CASSETGASIQYF; CDR3 DNA: TGCGCCAGCAGTGAAACCGGGGCAAGCATTCAGTACTTC
V gene: TRBV10-2; D gene: -; J gene: TRBJ2-5; clone size: -; CDR3 protein: CASSAQEETQYF; CDR3 DNA: TGCGCCAGCAGTGCCCAGGAAGAGACCCAGTACTTC
V gene: TRBV7-2; D gene: -; J gene: TRBJ2-6; clone size: -; CDR3 protein: CASSPLGSANALTF; CDR3 DNA: TGTGCCAGCAGTCCCCTCGGTTCGGCCAACGCCCTGACTTTC
V gene: TRBV10-3; D gene: TRBD2; J gene: TRBJ2-1; clone size: few; CDR3 protein: CAISESGGLAGGSYNEQFF; CDR3 DNA: TGTGCCATCAGTGAGTCGGGAGGACTAGCGGGAGGCTCCTACAATGAGCAGTTCTTC
V gene: TRBV12-3/TRBV12-4; D gene: -; J gene: TRBJ2-7; clone size: few; CDR3 protein: CASSFGQGANEQYF; CDR3 DNA: TGTGCCAGCAGTTTCGGTCAGGGTGCTAACGAGCAGTACTTC
V gene: TRBV20-1; D gene: -; J gene: TRBJ1-5; clone size: few; CDR3 protein: CSAPKVPGHKIGPQHF; CDR3 DNA: TGCAGTGCTCCCAAAGTTCCGGGACATAAAATCGGGCCCCAGCATTTT
V gene: TRBV9; D gene: -; J gene: TRBJ2-3; clone size: few; CDR3 protein: CASSVAEGSAGTDTQYF; CDR3 DNA: TGTGCCAGCAGCGTAGCTGAGGGTAGCGCGGGCACAGATACGCAGTATTTT
V gene: TRBV11-2; D gene: TRBD1; J gene: TRBJ2-5; clone size: -; CDR3 protein: CTSSPMTGPQETQYF; CDR3 DNA: TGTACCAGCAGCCCAATGACAGGGCCCCAAGAGACCCAGTACTTC
V gene: TRBV20-1; D gene: TRBD2; J gene: TRBJ2-7; clone size: -; CDR3 protein: CSARGGTSGVYNEQYF; CDR3 DNA: TGCAGTGCTAGAGGGGGGACTAGCGGCGTTTACAATGAGCAGTACTTC
V gene: TRBV4-1; D gene: TRBD1; J gene: TRBJ2-2; clone size: few; CDR3 protein: CASSRTGGPTNTGELFF; CDR3 DNA: TGCGCCAGCAGCCGGACAGGGGGCCCAACCAACACCGGGGAGCTGTTTTTT
V gene: TRBV27; D gene: -; J gene: TRBJ2-1; clone size: -; CDR3 protein: CASSKVAYYNEQFF; CDR3 DNA: TGTGCCAGCAGTAAAGTAGCGTACTACAATGAGCAGTTCTTC
V gene: TRBV6-5; D gene: TRBD1; J gene: TRBJ2-5; clone size: few; CDR3 protein: CASSLDTPTGLLRETQYF; CDR3 DNA: TGTGCCAGCAGTCTGGATACCCCGACAGGGCTACTAAGGGAGACCCAGTACTTC
V gene: TRBV9; D gene: -; J gene: TRBJ1-2; clone size: -; CDR3 protein: CASSVSGRDGYTF; CDR3 DNA: TGTGCCAGCAGCGTATCAGGCAGAGATGGCTACACCTTC